This TCR beta chain is drawn from a study of T cells expressing NK-cell markers. The overall study: It was from sorted CD3+CD56+NKG2C+, CD3+CD56+NKG2C- and CD3+CD56-NKG2C+ T cells that TCR beta repertoires came. Serological testing identified most of the eight sequenced donors as HCMV-seropositive and one as seronegative. Whole-study results and caveats: The CD3+CD56-NKG2C+ fraction of four donors was likewise dominated by these clonotypes.

As for this clonotype: The antigen is not known.

CDR1 MDHEN and CDR2 SYDVKM come from the germline V gene. The CDR3 sequence is 13 residues long. The authors made TCR beta cDNA libraries by 5'RACE template switching. This switching added a universal primer site and UMIs. No DNA is given; TCRdb re-called the 5' RACE reads and lists each CDR3 protein once. This table lists around 100,000 distinct CDR3 sequences. Sequencing input: blood T cells: a sorted CD56 or NKG2C T cell subset, CD4+ or CD8+ T cells, or bulk PBMC T cells (not recorded which). This sequence originates from a woman aged 18 to 75 in good health. The chain joins TRBV28 to TRBJ2-4; the D gene TCRdb calls, TRBD1, cannot be checked with no DNA. This CDR3 reads CASSFAGADIQYF.